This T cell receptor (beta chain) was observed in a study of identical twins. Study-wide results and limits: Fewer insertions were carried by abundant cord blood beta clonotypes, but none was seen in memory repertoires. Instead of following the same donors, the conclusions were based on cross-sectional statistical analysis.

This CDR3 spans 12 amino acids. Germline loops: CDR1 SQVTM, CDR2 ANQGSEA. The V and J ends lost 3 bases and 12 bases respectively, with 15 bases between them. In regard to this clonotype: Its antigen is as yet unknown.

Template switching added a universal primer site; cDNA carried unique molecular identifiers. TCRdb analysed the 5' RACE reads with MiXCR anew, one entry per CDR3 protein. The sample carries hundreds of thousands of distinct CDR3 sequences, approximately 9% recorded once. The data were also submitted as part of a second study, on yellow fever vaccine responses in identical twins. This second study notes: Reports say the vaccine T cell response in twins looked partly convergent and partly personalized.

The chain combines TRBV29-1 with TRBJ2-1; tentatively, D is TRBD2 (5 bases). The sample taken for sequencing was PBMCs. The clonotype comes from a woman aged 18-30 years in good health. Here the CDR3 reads CSVDYVGAWQFF. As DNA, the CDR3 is TGCAGCGTTGATTATGTGGGAGCTTGGCAGTTCTTC.